What follows are 27 T cell receptor beta chains derived from one specimen sequenced in a study of early stage breast cancer tumors. TCRdb keeps only in-frame clones here, not all; method: immunoSEQ multiplex PCR. The table has about 72,000 clones, 65% to 80% seen once. The sequenced sample consisted of blood. The origin of the receptors is a person in their 60s with breast cancer.

The rearrangement joins TRBV4-1 to TRBJ2-1, with D possibly being TRBD1 (5 bases). CDR3 length: 13 amino acids. Trimming left V 3 bases short and J 7 bases short, with 10 bases between. Germline CDR1 and CDR2: MGHRA and YSYEKL. The DNA of the CDR3 is TGCGCCAGCAGCCAGTTGGACACAAATGAGCAGTTCTTC. This gives the protein CASSQLDTNEQFF.

The gene calls are TRBV6-5 and TRBJ1-4, with D unresolved. The V gene lost 10 bases and the J gene lost 3 bases, with 15 bases spanning the gap. Per the germline V gene, CDR1 is MNHEY and CDR2 is SVGAGI. The CDR3 loop spans 14 amino acids. Written as DNA, the CDR3 is TGTGCCACCAAGTTACCAGGCGCTAATGAAAAACTGTTTTTT. This translates into CATKLPGANEKLFF.

This chain joins TRBV10-3 and TRBJ2-1; D is ambiguous. There are 11 residues in the CDR3. Germline V gene sequence: CDR1 ENHRY, CDR2 SYGVKD. Trimming shortened V by 3 bases and J by 7 bases, and 4 bases separated the two germline ends. CDR3 sequence: CAISDSNEQFF. CDR3 DNA: TGTGCCATCAGTGACAGTAATGAGCAGTTCTTC.

The rearrangement joins TRBV5-4 to TRBJ1-3, with D possibly being TRBD1 (5 bases). V was pared by 3 bases and J by 0 bases, with 13 bases between. Germline V gives CDR1 SGHNT, CDR2 YYREEE (reference sequence). The CDR3 extends over 16 amino acids. The CDR3: CASSSGTVSSGNTIYF. CDR3 nucleotides: TGTGCCAGCAGCTCCGGGACGGTCAGCTCTGGAAACACCATATATTTT.

The chain has TRBV6-4 and TRBJ2-7, with D uncertain. Trimming left V 3 bases short and J 0 bases short, with 9 bases between. CDR3 length equals 14 residues. CDR1 MRHNA and CDR2 SNTAGT come from the germline V gene. The chain's CDR3 is CASSEQASSYEQYF. CDR3 bases: TGTGCCAGCAGTGAGCAGGCTAGCTCCTACGAGCAGTACTTC.

This clone was recorded once. The CDR3: CATQLVLGPDTQYF. Written as DNA, the CDR3 is TGTGCCACCCAACTGGTACTCGGGCCGGATACGCAGTATTTT. The chain joins TRBV6-1 to TRBJ2-3; D call uncertain. Germline assignment: CDR1 MNHNS and CDR2 SASEGT. The CDR3 loop spans 14 amino acids. The ends were cut back, 10 bases at V and 6 bases at J, with 20 bases in the middle.

On this clone itself: At one end, the junction sequence differs from germline, possibly due to a read error. J is TRBJ2-3 and V is TRBV25-1; D unresolved. This CDR3 contains 13 residues. Germline V gene data show CDR1 as MGHDK and CDR2 as SYGVNS. CDR3 coding DNA: TGTGCCACCAGTGCCATGATCTCGGGTGGGCAGTATTTT. Translating it yields CATSAMISGGQYF.

V gene TRBV7-9 combines with J gene TRBJ2-1; tentative D call: TRBD1 (6 bases). Per germline, CDR1 SEHNR and CDR2 FQNEAQ (reference sequence). V was pared by 5 bases and J by 4 bases, with 21 bases between. This CDR3 is built from 17 residues. CDR3 DNA sequence: TGTGCCAGCAGCCCAGGGGTGGGGGAGCCCCCATACAATGAGCAGTTCTTC. This encodes CASSPGVGEPPYNEQFF.

The gene calls are TRBV7-9 and TRBJ1-1, with TRBD1 matching 12 bases. The germline gives CDR1 SEHNR, CDR2 FQNEAQ (reference sequence). The CDR3 totals 15 residues. V shed 3 bases, J shed 10 bases, and the junction held 9 bases outside the gene matches. As DNA, the CDR3 is TGTGCCAGCAGCTTCCCGGGACAGGGGGCGAAAGGAGCTTTCTTT. Its translation is CASSFPGQGAKGAFF.

The DNA for the CDR3 is TGTGCCAGCAGCAACAACGGTGTCTATAATTCACCCCTCCACTTT. Translation: CASSNNGVYNSPLHF. The chain has TRBV28 and TRBJ1-6; D gene unclear. The CDR3 runs 15 residues. From germline, CDR1 is MDHEN and CDR2 SYDVKM. Trimming pared 6 bases from V and 3 bases from J, leaving 12 bases between.

This clone was seen only a few times. Other DNA variants within this sample encode the same CDR3. The V gene is TRBV27, the J gene TRBJ2-4, with D maybe TRBD1 (6 bases). Germline CDR1 and CDR2: MNHEY and SMNVEV (reference sequence). Trimming shortened V by 3 bases and J by 8 bases, and 8 bases separated the two germline ends. The CDR3 sequence is 12 residues long. The CDR3 DNA is TGTGCCAGCAGTTTCAGGGGCGACATTCAGTACTTC. Encoded protein: CASSFRGDIQYF.

This clone was observed a few times. The gene calls are TRBV25-1 and TRBJ2-7; no clear D gene. V dropped 8 bases and J dropped 3 bases, with 5 bases sitting between them. The germline CDR1 and CDR2 sequences are MGHDK and SYGVNS. CDR3 length: 10 residues. The CDR3 loop is CASGYYEQYF. The CDR3 nucleotides read TGTGCCAGCGGATACTACGAGCAGTACTTC.

The chain uses TRBV5-4 and TRBJ2-1, with 9 bases fitting TRBD1. The CDR3 is 15 residues long. V gave up 4 bases and J gave up 8 bases; unmatched junction bases: 10. Per germline, CDR1 SGHNT and CDR2 YYREEE (reference sequence). The CDR3 DNA follows: TGTGCCAGCAGCAACTCCGGGACAGGGATCGATGAGCAGTTCTTC. Translating gives CASSNSGTGIDEQFF.

The rearrangement joins TRBV2 to TRBJ1-4; 11 bases agree with TRBD1. The CDR3 totals 14 residues. Germline values: CDR1 SNHLY, CDR2 FYNNEI. The V segment lost 6 bases and the J segment 7 bases; nucleotides outside the gene matches: 4. The CDR3 DNA is TGTGCCAGCAGAGGACAGGGGGCTCTTGAAAAACTGTTTTTT. Residues: CASRGQGALEKLFF.

The CDR3 DNA sequence: TGTGCCAGCAGCGTTAGGTGGGGGTCCGATACGCAGTATTTT. Protein sequence: CASSVRWGSDTQYF. The chain links TRBV9 to TRBJ2-3; D tentatively reads TRBD1 or TRBD2 (5 bases each). In germline, CDR1 is SGDLS, CDR2 YYNGEE. Between the trimmed V and J ends, which lost 2 bases and 6 bases, there was a span of 13 bases. The CDR3 runs to 14 residues.

The genes are TRBV4-1 and TRBJ2-2; a weak D match, TRBD2 (5 bases). CDR1 is MGHRA, CDR2 YSYEKL, per germline. V lost 1 base, J lost 4 bases, and 13 bases lay in between. The CDR3 consists of 16 residues. CDR3 DNA: TGCGCCAGCAGCCAAGCCCGGTGGACTCTCACCGGGGAGCTGTTTTTT. Translating it yields CASSQARWTLTGELFF.

This clone was detected a few times. The gene calls are TRBV6-5 and TRBJ1-6, with D tentatively TRBD1 (5 bases). This CDR3 spans 14 amino acids. Germline V gene sequence: CDR1 MNHEY, CDR2 SVGAGI. Trimming pared 4 bases from V and 7 bases from J, leaving 11 bases between. CDR3 protein: CASSSGTPNSPLHF. In DNA, the CDR3 is TGTGCCAGCAGTTCCGGGACGCCCAATTCACCCCTCCACTTT.

The genes are TRBV30 and TRBJ2-7; D is unclear. The CDR3 is 13 amino acids. From germline, CDR1 is GTSNPN and CDR2 SVGIG (reference sequence). Trimming cost V 2 bases and J 0 bases, with 8 bases left between them. The CDR3 DNA sequence: TGTGCCTGGAGTCCCACCCTCTCCTACGAGCAGTACTTC. It codes for CAWSPTLSYEQYF.

This clone was observed a single time. CDR3 protein: CASSSGWGAEIINIQYF. CDR3 bases: TGTGCCAGCAGTTCAGGATGGGGGGCCGAGATCATAAACATTCAGTACTTC. The chain joins TRBV5-6 to TRBJ2-4; D is tentatively TRBD1 or TRBD2 (6 bases each). Trimming left V 5 bases short and J 6 bases short, with 24 bases between. The germline gives CDR1 SGHDT, CDR2 YYEEEE. This CDR3 has 17 residues.

V is TRBV7-9 and J is TRBJ2-7, with D possibly being TRBD2 (6 bases). V lost 5 bases, J lost 2 bases, and 13 bases lay in between. The CDR3 length is 14 residues. Germline CDR1 reads SEHNR; CDR2 reads FQNEAQ (reference sequence). The CDR3 sequence is CASSAGLVPYEQYF. The DNA for the CDR3 is TGTGCCAGCAGCGCGGGACTCGTACCCTACGAGCAGTACTTC.

This chain connects TRBV5-1 to TRBJ2-1; possibly TRBD2 for D (6 bases). The CDR3 is made up of 14 amino acids. Germline loops: CDR1 SGHRS, CDR2 YFSETQ. Between the trimmed V and J ends, which lost 0 bases and 7 bases, there was a span of 11 bases. CDR3 region: CASSLGTTVNEQFF. CDR3 DNA: TGCGCCAGCAGCTTGGGGACTACAGTTAATGAGCAGTTCTTC.

The V and J genes are TRBV2 and TRBJ1-5, with D possibly being TRBD1 (6 bases). CDR1 and CDR2 (germline): SNHLY, FYNNEI. CDR3 length: 15 amino acids. V lost 6 bases and J 0 bases, leaving 12 bases between the germline ends. In DNA, the CDR3 is TGTGCCAGCAGAAGGGGGTTGGGTAGCAATCAGCCCCAGCATTTT. Protein product: CASRRGLGSNQPQHF.

The chain has TRBV9 and TRBJ2-1, with D possibly being TRBD1 or TRBD2 (5 bases each). The CDR3 is 16 residues long. Between the trimmed V and J ends, which lost 2 bases and 3 bases, there was a span of 15 bases. Germline V gene data show CDR1 as SGDLS and CDR2 as YYNGEE. The CDR3 protein is CASSVGTGGLYNEQFF. In nucleotides, the CDR3 is TGTGCCAGCAGCGTTGGGACCGGAGGCCTCTACAATGAGCAGTTCTTC.

Points on this clone: One end of the junction is discordant with germline, which a read error may explain. The rearrangement links TRBV19 to TRBJ2-7; possibly TRBD2 for D (5 bases). The germline CDR1 and CDR2 sequences are LNHDA and SQIVND (reference sequence). CDR3 length: 13 amino acids. The CDR3 region has the DNA TGTGCCAGTAGCCCTTTCGGGCGGGCCGCTAGGCACTTC. It specifies CASSPFGRAARHF.

A note on this clone: The same CDR3 is also encoded by other DNA sequences in this sample. CDR3: CASSPGAEETQYF. CDR3 nucleotide sequence: TGTGCCAGCTCACCCGGGGCGGAAGAGACCCAGTACTTC. The rearrangement links TRBV18 to TRBJ2-5; D may match TRBD1 or TRBD2 (5 bases each). Trimming left V 3 bases short and J 3 bases short, with 8 bases between. From germline, CDR1 is KGHSH and CDR2 LQKENI. The CDR3 runs to 13 residues. Full variable domain (remainder filled in from reference TRBV18 and TRBJ2-5): NAGVMQNPRHLVRRRGQEARLRCSPMKGHSHVYWYRQLPEEGLKFMVYLQKENIIDESGMPKERFSAEFPKEGPSILRIQQVVRGDSAAYFCASSPGAEETQYFGPGTRLLVL.

This sequence joins TRBV6-5 and TRBJ2-2; a possible D gene is TRBD1 (6 bases). CDR1 and CDR2 from the germline V gene are MNHEY and SVGAGI. The V end was cut by 7 bases, the J end by 5 bases, with 11 bases between. The CDR3 runs 13 residues. Here the CDR3 DNA reads TGTGCCAGCACCACAGGGCGTACCGGGGAGCTGTTTTTT. Encoded protein: CASTTGRTGELFF.

V usage is TRBV28 and J usage is TRBJ1-1, with D unresolved. The germline V and J ends were trimmed by 11 bases and 3 bases, with 13 bases remaining between them. Germline CDR1 and CDR2: MDHEN and SYDVKM. The CDR3 has 12 residues. The CDR3 sequence is CAGRSVDTEAFF. CDR3 coding DNA: TGTGCCGGGCGGTCAGTGGACACTGAAGCTTTCTTT.